Listed below are T cell receptor beta chains from one sample, sequenced in a study of Ad26.COV2.S vaccination and SARS-CoV-2 variants. The protocol was immunoSEQ multiplex PCR, while the TCRdb copy is restricted to in-frame clones and leaves out a portion. The repertoire includes roughly 390,000 clones, around 85% of them detected once, and 3.5% sits in the top ten. The specimen was peripheral blood, collected in a trial of Ad26.COV2.S vaccine versus placebo. The receptor source for this set is a person between 18 and 59 years old who received the Ad26.COV2.S COVID-19 vaccine or a placebo. CDR3s include the opening cysteine and the closing phenylalanine or tryptophan. D genes are given only for firm matches. The size of a clone is reported for some rows only, either as once, few or many, or as a class for expanded clones.

v_gene: TRBV11-2
d_gene: TRBD1
j_gene: TRBJ2-7
abundance: .
CDR3aa: CASSPLGQVRSYEQYF
CDR3nt: TGTGCCAGCAGCCCATTGGGACAGGTCCGGAGCTACGAGCAGTACTTC

v_gene: TRBV5-4
d_gene: .
j_gene: TRBJ1-1
abundance: once
CDR3aa: CASSPETGNWENTEAFF
CDR3nt: TGTGCCAGCAGCCCCGAGACAGGAAACTGGGAGAACACTGAAGCTTTCTTT

v_gene: TRBV6-5
d_gene: .
j_gene: TRBJ2-7
abundance: .
CDR3aa: CASSIQGRPPHEQYF
CDR3nt: TGTGCCAGCAGTATCCAGGGGCGGCCCCCCCACGAGCAGTACTTC

v_gene: TRBV30
d_gene: .
j_gene: TRBJ2-2
abundance: .
CDR3aa: CAWSVASGELFF
CDR3nt: TGTGCCTGGAGTGTAGCGAGCGGGGAGCTGTTTTTT

v_gene: TRBV3-1/TRBV3-2
d_gene: TRBD1
j_gene: TRBJ2-7
abundance: once
CDR3aa: CASSRTGQTYEQYF
CDR3nt: TGTGCCAGCAGCCGAACGGGACAGACCTACGAGCAGTACTTC

v_gene: TRBV28
d_gene: TRBD1
j_gene: TRBJ1-6
abundance: .
CDR3aa: CASSPTGGNSPLHF
CDR3nt: TGTGCCAGCAGTCCTACAGGGGGTAATTCACCCCTCCACTTT

v_gene: TRBV27
d_gene: TRBD1
j_gene: TRBJ2-7
abundance: .
CDR3aa: CASSLSGGRFREQYF
CDR3nt: TGTGCCAGCAGTTTATCAGGGGGCAGGTTCCGCGAGCAGTACTTC

v_gene: TRBV19
d_gene: TRBD1
j_gene: TRBJ2-7
abundance: .
CDR3aa: CASQDRGLYEQYF
CDR3nt: TGTGCCAGCCAGGACAGGGGGCTCTACGAGCAGTACTTC

v_gene: TRBV11-3
d_gene: .
j_gene: TRBJ2-1
abundance: .
CDR3aa: CASSLGASSNEQFF
CDR3nt: TGTGCCAGCAGCTTAGGGGCTAGCTCCAATGAGCAGTTCTTC

v_gene: TRBV3-1/TRBV3-2
d_gene: .
j_gene: TRBJ2-5
abundance: .
CDR3aa: CASNQESPGAETQYF
CDR3nt: TGTGCCAGCAACCAAGAATCGCCGGGGGCCGAGACCCAGTACTTC

v_gene: TRBV7-9
d_gene: .
j_gene: TRBJ1-2
abundance: .
CDR3aa: CASSLDGYWGGYTF
CDR3nt: TGTGCCAGCAGCTTAGATGGCTACTGGGGAGGCTACACCTTC

v_gene: TRBV7-9
d_gene: .
j_gene: TRBJ1-5
abundance: .
CDR3aa: CASSFARPGRNQPQHF
CDR3nt: TGTGCCAGCAGCTTCGCTAGACCAGGCCGAAATCAGCCCCAGCATTTT

v_gene: TRBV5-4
d_gene: TRBD2
j_gene: TRBJ2-1
abundance: .
CDR3aa: CASEQGGGVPYNEQFF
CDR3nt: TGTGCCAGCGAGCAGGGCGGGGGGGTCCCCTACAATGAGCAGTTCTTC

v_gene: TRBV5-4
d_gene: TRBD2
j_gene: TRBJ2-3
abundance: .
CDR3aa: CASFTSGVTDTQYF
CDR3nt: TGTGCCAGCTTTACTAGCGGGGTCACAGATACGCAGTATTTT

v_gene: TRBV16
d_gene: TRBD1
j_gene: TRBJ2-7
abundance: .
CDR3aa: CASSQGTGARSYEQYF
CDR3nt: TGTGCCAGCAGCCAAGGGACAGGGGCCAGGTCCTACGAGCAGTACTTC

v_gene: TRBV10-3
d_gene: .
j_gene: TRBJ2-7
abundance: .
CDR3aa: CAISESQGGPFGQYF
CDR3nt: TGTGCCATCAGTGAGTCACAGGGTGGCCCCTTTGGGCAGTACTTC

v_gene: TRBV19
d_gene: TRBD1
j_gene: TRBJ2-6
abundance: .
CDR3aa: CASSIDPGGSGANVLTF
CDR3nt: TGTGCCAGTAGTATAGATCCAGGGGGCTCTGGGGCCAACGTCCTGACTTTC

v_gene: TRBV11-3
d_gene: TRBD2
j_gene: TRBJ2-7
abundance: .
CDR3aa: CASSPRTSPFYEQYF
CDR3nt: TGTGCCAGCAGCCCACGGACTAGCCCATTCTACGAGCAGTACTTC

v_gene: TRBV7-2
d_gene: .
j_gene: TRBJ2-2
abundance: .
CDR3aa: CASSHNPAGANTGELFF
CDR3nt: TGTGCCAGCAGCCACAACCCTGCGGGGGCCAACACCGGGGAGCTGTTTTTT

v_gene: TRBV7-2
d_gene: TRBD1
j_gene: TRBJ1-2
abundance: .
CDR3aa: CASSSPGGYGYTF
CDR3nt: TGTGCCAGCAGCTCACCAGGGGGCTATGGCTACACCTTC

v_gene: TRBV9
d_gene: .
j_gene: TRBJ2-1
abundance: many
CDR3aa: CASSAGGAWNEQFF
CDR3nt: TGTGCCAGCAGCGCAGGAGGGGCATGGAATGAGCAGTTCTTC

v_gene: TRBV7-2
d_gene: .
j_gene: TRBJ2-7
abundance: .
CDR3aa: CASSLARVYEQYF
CDR3nt: TGTGCCAGCAGCTTAGCCAGGGTCTACGAGCAGTACTTC

v_gene: TRBV5-1
d_gene: .
j_gene: TRBJ2-3
abundance: .
CDR3aa: CASSRLSSTDTQYF
CDR3nt: TGCGCCAGCAGTCGGCTATCTAGCACAGATACGCAGTATTTT

v_gene: TRBV2
d_gene: .
j_gene: TRBJ1-2
abundance: .
CDR3aa: CASSDLNRVQDGYTF
CDR3nt: TGTGCCAGCAGTGATCTAAACAGGGTTCAGGATGGCTACACCTTC

v_gene: TRBV6-5
d_gene: .
j_gene: TRBJ1-6
abundance: .
CDR3aa: CASSYSGAYNSPLHF
CDR3nt: TGTGCCAGCAGTTACTCCGGGGCCTATAATTCACCCCTCCACTTT

v_gene: TRBV5-4
d_gene: TRBD1
j_gene: TRBJ2-3
abundance: .
CDR3aa: CASSSRTGLADTQYF
CDR3nt: TGTGCCAGCAGCTCGCGGACAGGGTTGGCAGATACGCAGTATTTT

v_gene: TRBV27
d_gene: .
j_gene: TRBJ2-1
abundance: .
CDR3aa: CASSLYRASYNEQFF
CDR3nt: TGTGCCAGCAGTTTATATCGGGCTTCCTACAATGAGCAGTTCTTC

v_gene: TRBV5-4
d_gene: TRBD2
j_gene: TRBJ2-3
abundance: .
CDR3aa: CASSSGLAFTDTQYF
CDR3nt: TGTGCCAGCAGCTCGGGACTAGCTTTTACAGATACGCAGTATTTT

v_gene: TRBV12-5
d_gene: TRBD1
j_gene: TRBJ1-5
abundance: few
CDR3aa: CASGFLDRVGPQHF
CDR3nt: TGTGCTAGTGGTTTTTTGGACAGGGTAGGGCCCCAGCATTTT

v_gene: TRBV7-2
d_gene: .
j_gene: TRBJ2-5
abundance: .
CDR3aa: CASSLEGRTQYF
CDR3nt: TGTGCCAGCAGCTTAGAGGGGAGAACCCAGTACTTC

v_gene: TRBV11-3
d_gene: .
j_gene: TRBJ2-4
abundance: .
CDR3aa: CASSLFHCGGTNIQYF
CDR3nt: TGTGCCAGCAGCTTATTCCATTGTGGGGGGACGAACATTCAGTACTTC

v_gene: TRBV6-5
d_gene: .
j_gene: TRBJ1-2
abundance: .
CDR3aa: CASRPLGRNYGYTF
CDR3nt: TGTGCCAGCAGACCCTTGGGGCGAAACTATGGCTACACCTTC

v_gene: TRBV7-5
d_gene: .
j_gene: TRBJ1-2
abundance: .
CDR3aa: CARSLGTAYGYTF
CDR3nt: TGTGCCAGAAGCTTAGGGACGGCCTATGGCTACACCTTC

v_gene: TRBV2
d_gene: .
j_gene: TRBJ1-3
abundance: .
CDR3aa: CASSEGPGGNTIYF
CDR3nt: TGTGCCAGCAGTGAAGGTCCAGGTGGAAACACCATATATTTT

v_gene: TRBV12-3/TRBV12-4
d_gene: .
j_gene: TRBJ2-7
abundance: .
CDR3aa: CASSLDSTYEQYF
CDR3nt: TGTGCCAGCAGTTTAGACAGTACCTACGAGCAGTACTTC

v_gene: TRBV4-3
d_gene: TRBD2
j_gene: TRBJ2-2
abundance: .
CDR3aa: CASSQEGAGGNTGELFF
CDR3nt: TGCGCCAGCAGCCAAGAGGGAGCGGGGGGGAACACCGGGGAGCTGTTTTTT

v_gene: TRBV18
d_gene: .
j_gene: TRBJ2-5
abundance: once
CDR3aa: CASSPPDRVQETQYF
CDR3nt: TGTGCCAGCTCACCCCCCGATAGGGTGCAAGAGACCCAGTACTTC

v_gene: TRBV6-1
d_gene: .
j_gene: TRBJ1-5
abundance: .
CDR3aa: CASSEQPGQPQHF
CDR3nt: TGTGCCAGCAGTGAACAACCCGGGCAGCCCCAGCATTTT

v_gene: TRBV4-3
d_gene: .
j_gene: TRBJ2-7
abundance: .
CDR3aa: CASSQEWGGTYEQYF
CDR3nt: TGCGCCAGCAGCCAAGAATGGGGCGGAACCTACGAGCAGTACTTC

v_gene: TRBV6-6
d_gene: .
j_gene: TRBJ1-1
abundance: .
CDR3aa: CASSYNVGGTEAFF
CDR3nt: TGTGCCAGCAGTTACAACGTTGGGGGTACTGAAGCTTTCTTT

v_gene: TRBV5-1
d_gene: .
j_gene: TRBJ1-6
abundance: few
CDR3aa: CASSLAGYNSPLHF
CDR3nt: TGCGCCAGCAGCTTGGCAGGTTATAATTCACCCCTCCACTTT

v_gene: TRBV19
d_gene: .
j_gene: TRBJ2-1
abundance: .
CDR3aa: CASSIGPAYNEQFF
CDR3nt: TGTGCCAGTAGTATAGGCCCAGCCTACAATGAGCAGTTCTTC

v_gene: TRBV13
d_gene: .
j_gene: TRBJ2-2
abundance: .
CDR3aa: CASSPGTPNTGELFF
CDR3nt: TGTGCCAGCAGCCCCGGGACACCGAACACCGGGGAGCTGTTTTTT

v_gene: TRBV4-1
d_gene: .
j_gene: TRBJ1-2
abundance: .
CDR3aa: CASSQESGPSAGYTF
CDR3nt: TGCGCCAGCAGCCAAGAGTCCGGGCCCTCGGCTGGCTACACCTTC

v_gene: TRBV9
d_gene: .
j_gene: TRBJ2-2
abundance: .
CDR3aa: CASSPNTGELFF
CDR3nt: TGTGCCAGCAGCCCAAACACCGGGGAGCTGTTTTTT

v_gene: TRBV6-5
d_gene: .
j_gene: TRBJ2-7
abundance: once
CDR3aa: CASSSRGANSYEQYF
CDR3nt: TGTGCCAGCAGCTCCCGGGGGGCCAATTCCTACGAGCAGTACTTC

v_gene: TRBV10-2
d_gene: .
j_gene: TRBJ1-1
abundance: .
CDR3aa: CASSESGGADEAFF
CDR3nt: TGCGCCAGCAGTGAGTCGGGGGGCGCCGACGAAGCTTTCTTT

v_gene: TRBV4-1
d_gene: .
j_gene: TRBJ2-5
abundance: .
CDR3aa: CASSLPGHSQETQYF
CDR3nt: TGCGCCAGCAGCCTACCGGGACATTCACAAGAGACCCAGTACTTC

v_gene: TRBV29-1
d_gene: .
j_gene: TRBJ2-7
abundance: .
CDR3aa: CSVTNGGVGYEQYF
CDR3nt: TGCAGCGTTACCAACGGCGGGGTCGGTTACGAGCAGTACTTC

v_gene: TRBV5-4
d_gene: .
j_gene: TRBJ2-1
abundance: .
CDR3aa: CASSLPRTGNNEQFF
CDR3nt: TGTGCCAGCAGCCTTCCGCGTACAGGGAACAATGAGCAGTTCTTC

v_gene: TRBV5-1
d_gene: .
j_gene: TRBJ2-2
abundance: .
CDR3aa: CASSLAPGNTGELFF
CDR3nt: TGCGCCAGCAGCTTAGCTCCAGGGAACACCGGGGAGCTGTTTTTT

v_gene: TRBV6-1
d_gene: .
j_gene: TRBJ1-6
abundance: .
CDR3aa: CASSVGSSLGLYNSPLHF
CDR3nt: TGTGCCAGCAGTGTAGGCTCAAGTCTGGGTCTATATAATTCACCCCTCCACTTT

v_gene: TRBV15
d_gene: TRBD1
j_gene: TRBJ2-7
abundance: .
CDR3aa: CATSRRSPQGMAYEQYF
CDR3nt: TGTGCCACCAGCAGGAGATCCCCACAGGGGATGGCCTACGAGCAGTACTTC

v_gene: TRBV6-5
d_gene: .
j_gene: TRBJ1-1
abundance: few
CDR3aa: CASRVTQGTEAFF
CDR3nt: TGTGCCAGCAGGGTAACCCAGGGGACTGAAGCTTTCTTT

v_gene: TRBV7-2
d_gene: TRBD1
j_gene: TRBJ1-5
abundance: few
CDR3aa: CASSLWGQGEAPQHF
CDR3nt: TGTGCCAGCAGCTTATGGGGACAGGGAGAGGCGCCCCAGCATTTT